Below, 17 T cell receptor beta chains from the same sample are listed, as sequenced in a study of cytomegalovirus exposure and HLA in healthy donors. 13 Jbeta primers and 60 Vbeta primers were used for the PCR. The protocol was immunoSEQ multiplex PCR, while the TCRdb copy is restricted to in-frame clones and leaves out a portion. The sample has approximately 190,000 clones, 65% to 90% seen once. Sample: PBMCs. The receptor source for this set is a middle-aged man in good health and CMV-seropositive.

The gene calls are TRBV27 and TRBJ1-1; D perhaps matches TRBD1 (6 bases). V gave up 2 bases and J gave up 0 bases, with 10 bases separating them. The germline V gene has CDR1 MNHEY and CDR2 SMNVEV (reference sequence). There are 15 residues in the CDR3. The CDR3 region has the DNA TGTGCCAGCAGTTTACTCGGACAGCTGAACACTGAAGCTTTCTTT. The encoded protein is CASSLLGQLNTEAFF.

The gene calls are TRBV28 and TRBJ2-7; 9 positions match TRBD1. V was clipped by 11 bases and J by 4 bases; unmatched bases: 12. The CDR3 spans 14 residues. Germline lookup yields CDR1 MDHEN and CDR2 SYDVKM. The CDR3 DNA reads as TGTGCCGTCACTACGGGACAGGGAGGATACGAGCAGTACTTC. Encoded protein: CAVTTGQGGYEQYF.

The genes are TRBV5-8 and TRBJ2-5, with a tentative D call TRBD1 (6 bases). Germline loops: CDR1 SGHTS, CDR2 YDEGEE. This CDR3 contains 15 residues. With 2 bases removed from V and 4 bases from J, the gap between germline ends came to 15 bases. Here the CDR3 DNA reads TGTGCCAGCAGCTTCGAGGGGGTAGTTGGAGAGACCCAGTACTTC. Its translation: CASSFEGVVGETQYF. The full variable domain, its missing parts supplied by reference TRBV5-8 and TRBJ2-5, is EAGVTQSPTHLIKTRGQQATLRCSPISGHTSVYWYQQALGLGLQFLLWYDEGEERNRGNFPPRFSGRQFPNYSSELNVNALELEDSALYLCASSFEGVVGETQYFGPGTRLLVL.

This clone was detected a few times. The chain couples TRBV5-1 to TRBJ1-3; D perhaps matches TRBD1 (6 bases). From germline, CDR1 is SGHRS and CDR2 YFSETQ. The CDR3 extends over 14 amino acids. V shed 5 bases and J shed 0 bases, with 9 bases lying between them. The CDR3 DNA follows: TGCGCCAGCAGTAGGGACAACTCTGGAAACACCATATATTTT. It translates to CASSRDNSGNTIYF.

For the CDR3, the DNA is TGTGCCAGCAGCCCTTCGGGAGGGAGACCCTACAATGAGCAGTTCTTC. Amino acid sequence: CASSPSGGRPYNEQFF. The chain recombines TRBV13 with TRBJ2-1; 8 bases align to TRBD2. Germline V CDR1 and CDR2: PRHDT, FYEKMQ (reference sequence). J gave up 2 bases and V 5 bases, and 8 bases lay outside the gene matches. The CDR3 consists of 16 residues.

The V and J genes are TRBV5-1 and TRBJ2-3; tentative D call: TRBD1 (6 bases). Between the trimmed V and J ends, which lost 4 bases and 1 base, there was a span of 16 bases. The germline gives CDR1 SGHRS, CDR2 YFSETQ. The CDR3 extends over 16 amino acids. The CDR3, as DNA: TGCGCCAGCAGCCCTTCCCAAGGACAGCGCACAGATACGCAGTATTTT. Translation: CASSPSQGQRTDTQYF. The entire variable domain, with the rest obtained from reference TRBV5-1 and TRBJ2-3, is as follows: KAGVTQTPRYLIKTRGQQVTLSCSPISGHRSVSWYQQTPGQGLQFLFEYFSETQRNKGNFPGRFSGRQFSNSRSEMNVSTLELGDSALYLCASSPSQGQRTDTQYFGPGTRLTVL.

The gene calls are TRBV12-5 and TRBJ2-3, with a weak D call TRBD2 (7 bases). Germline V lookup: CDR1 LGHNT, CDR2 FRNRAP. The length of the CDR3 is 15 residues. With 5 bases removed from V and 6 bases from J, the gap between germline ends came to 18 bases. The CDR3 here is CASGPTGGRLDTQYF. CDR3 sequence (DNA): TGTGCTAGTGGTCCTACCGGGGGGCGGTTGGATACGCAGTATTTT.

This clone appeared once. The chain carries TRBV28 and TRBJ2-1, with TRBD1 identical over 9 bases. This CDR3 region has 15 residues. Germline CDR1 is MDHEN and CDR2 is SYDVKM. V was clipped by 5 bases and J by 7 bases; unmatched bases: 9. For the CDR3, the DNA is TGTGCCAGCAGTCTGGGGGACAGGGTCAAGAATGAGCAGTTCTTC. It specifies CASSLGDRVKNEQFF.

The chain carries TRBV1 and TRBJ2-5; TRBD2, the D gene given by the table, was not confirmed from the DNA. TRBV1 is a pseudogene. The CDR3 extends over 15 amino acids. CDR3 in amino acids: CTSSLGLERVETQYF. In nucleotides, the CDR3 is TGCACCAGCAGCCTAGGACTAGAAAGGGTTGAGACCCAGTACTTC.

The chain has TRBV11-2 and TRBJ2-5, with 13 bases fitting TRBD2. CDR3 length: 16 amino acids. Germline CDR1 SGHAT, CDR2 FQNNGV. With V trimmed by 4 bases and J by 1 base, 3 bases remained unmatched. The CDR3 coding sequence is TGTGCCAGCAGCTCAAGGACTAGCGGGGGCCAAGAGACCCAGTACTTC. Amino acids: CASSSRTSGGQETQYF.

The rearrangement links TRBV6-1 to TRBJ1-2, with D hard to call. Between the trimmed V and J ends, which lost 6 bases and 6 bases, there was a span of 14 bases. The CDR3 has 13 residues. Germline lookup yields CDR1 MNHNS and CDR2 SASEGT. CDR3 protein: CASSTDYGDGYTF. As DNA, the CDR3 is TGTGCCAGCAGCACGGATTACGGAGATGGCTACACCTTC.

This sequence joins TRBV9 and TRBJ2-7, with 9 bases lining up with TRBD2. The ends lost 0 bases at V and 6 bases at J; junction bases unmatched: 4. Per germline, CDR1 SGDLS and CDR2 YYNGEE. This CDR3 is built from 14 residues. CDR3 nucleotides: TGTGCCAGCAGCGTAGCTAGCGGGGCTCTCGAGCAGTACTTC. It specifies CASSVASGALEQYF. Supplemented by reference TRBV9 and TRBJ2-7, the full variable domain reads DSGVTQTPKHLITATGQRVTLRCSPRSGDLSVYWYQQSLDQGLQFLIQYYNGEERAKGNILERFSAQQFPDLHSELNLSSLELGDSALYFCASSVASGALEQYFGPGTRLTVT.

This chain joins TRBV6-1 and TRBJ1-6, with a tentative D call TRBD1 (5 bases). This CDR3 is built from 15 residues. Trimming took off 6 bases at V and 12 bases at J, with 21 bases between the two ends. CDR1 is MNHNS, CDR2 SASEGT, per germline. The CDR3 bases are TGTGCCAGCAGCAAGGGGCCAGAGGACATGGTACCCCTCCACTTT. It encodes CASSKGPEDMVPLHF.

This chain joins TRBV4-3 and TRBJ2-3; weak D call: TRBD1 (6 bases). Germline assignment: CDR1 LGHNA and CDR2 YSLEER. The CDR3 runs to 18 residues. Deletions cut 0 bases from V and 0 bases from J, with 16 bases between. The CDR3 region is CASSQDLVRTESTDTQYF. CDR3 DNA sequence: TGCGCCAGCAGCCAAGATCTAGTAAGGACAGAGAGCACAGATACGCAGTATTTT.

The chain is built from TRBV5-6 and TRBJ2-1; no clear D gene. V shed 4 bases and J shed 6 bases, with 11 bases lying between them. The CDR3 runs to 13 residues. Germline lookup yields CDR1 SGHDT and CDR2 YYEEEE. The CDR3 protein is CASSVGPGNEQFF. The CDR3 DNA reads as TGTGCCAGCAGCGTGGGTCCGGGCAATGAGCAGTTCTTC.

This clone was picked up a small number of times. This rearrangement joins TRBV2 to TRBJ1-5; TRBD1 matches 8 bases. CDR3 size: 17 residues. Trimming cost V 7 bases and J 0 bases; bases outside gene matches: 11. Germline V gives CDR1 SNHLY, CDR2 FYNNEI. The CDR3 spells CASTMDRVGDSNQPQHF. CDR3 nucleotide sequence: TGTGCCAGCACTATGGACAGGGTTGGCGATAGCAATCAGCCCCAGCATTTT.

In the case of this clone: One end of the junction varies from germline; a read error may be responsible. The rearrangement links TRBV7-9 to TRBJ2-7; a possible D gene is TRBD1 (5 bases). The CDR3 covers 15 residues. In germline, CDR1 is SEHNR, CDR2 FQNEAQ (reference sequence). CDR3 sequence: CSSSLSRTPRHEQYF. CDR3 nucleotide sequence: TGTTCCAGCAGCTTATCTAGGACACCAAGACACGAGCAGTACTTC.